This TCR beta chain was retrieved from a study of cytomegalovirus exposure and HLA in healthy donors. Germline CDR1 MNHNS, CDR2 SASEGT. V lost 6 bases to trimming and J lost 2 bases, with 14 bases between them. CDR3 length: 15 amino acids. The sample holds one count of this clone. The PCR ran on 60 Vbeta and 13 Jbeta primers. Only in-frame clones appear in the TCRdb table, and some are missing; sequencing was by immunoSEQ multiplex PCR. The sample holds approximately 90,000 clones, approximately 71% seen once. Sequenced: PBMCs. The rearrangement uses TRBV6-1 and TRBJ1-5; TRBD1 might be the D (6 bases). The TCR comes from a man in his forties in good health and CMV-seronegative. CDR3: CASSKPGVGNQPQHF. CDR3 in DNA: TGTGCCAGCAGCAAGCCAGGGGTGGGCAATCAGCCCCAGCATTTT.